Listed below are T cell receptor beta chains from one sample, sequenced in a study of metastatic and nonmetastatic thyroid tumors. TCRdb re-called the PCR reads with MiXCR. In the table there are about 38,000 clones, roughly 50% of which are singletons. The material sequenced was tumor tissue. The receptor source for this set is a male donor with papillary thyroid cancer or a benign thyroid nodule (not recorded which). Some clones in this sample may be carry-over from other donors' samples. CDR3s include the opening cysteine and the closing phenylalanine or tryptophan. The D gene is left open where the match is weak. Size values are once, few and many counts, or a class for expanded clones, and some rows have none.

clone_size j_call d_call cdr3_length v_call cdr3_nt cdr3_aa
few TRBJ2-3 - 14 TRBV19 TGTGCCAGTAGTATGGCAGGGGAGGCAGATACGCAGTATTTT CASSMAGEADTQYF
medium-sized TRBJ1-1 - 13 TRBV6-1 TGTGCCAGCAGTTGGGGCCAAGGGACTGAAGCTTTCTTT CASSWGQGTEAFF
once TRBJ1-1 - 14 TRBV4-1 TGCGCCAGCCGTGGGACTCTCAAGGGCACTGAAGCTTTCTTT CASRGTLKGTEAFF
- TRBJ2-5 - 15 TRBV6-5 TGTGCCAGCAGTTACTCGGCGGTTCACCAAGAGACCCAGTACTTC CASSYSAVHQETQYF
few TRBJ2-7 TRBD2 18 TRBV20-1 TGCAGTGCTAGGTCACTTACCGGGACTAGCGGGAGGAGGTACGAGCAGTACTTC CSARSLTGTSGRRYEQYF
few TRBJ2-7 TRBD1 14 TRBV12-3/TRBV12-4 TGTGCCAGCAGTATCCGGGACAGGGGCTACGAGCAGTACTTC CASSIRDRGYEQYF
- TRBJ1-5 - 15 TRBV19 TGTGCCAGTAGACCACACCTTTATAGCAATCAGCCCCAGCATTTT CASRPHLYSNQPQHF
- TRBJ2-3 TRBD1 15 TRBV18 TGTGCCAGCTCAAACCGGGACAGGGGAACAGATACGCAGTATTTT CASSNRDRGTDTQYF
- TRBJ2-5 TRBD2 17 TRBV20-1 TGCAGTGCGAAACTGGGACTAGCGGGAGGGCCTGGCGAGACCCAGTACTTC CSAKLGLAGGPGETQYF
- TRBJ2-7 - 11 TRBV4-1 TGCGCCAGCAGCCAAGGCCACGAGCAGTACTTC CASSQGHEQYF
- TRBJ2-7 TRBD2 15 TRBV20-1 TGCAGTGCTAGAGATACCCTAGCGGTAGTCTACGAGCAGTACTTC CSARDTLAVVYEQYF
- TRBJ2-1 - 14 TRBV7-6 TGTGCCAGCAGCTTATTCGGTGGGGACAATGAGCAGTTCTTC CASSLFGGDNEQFF
- TRBJ1-3 - 16 TRBV4-2 TGTGCCAGCAGCCAAGATGTCAGGGAAGGCGGAAACACCATATATTTT CASSQDVREGGNTIYF
- TRBJ2-7 TRBD1 17 TRBV5-1 TGCGCCAGCAGCCGGGGGCCCAGACAGGGGAGAATCTACGAGCAGTACTTC CASSRGPRQGRIYEQYF
- TRBJ1-1 - 15 TRBV4-1 TGCGCCAGCAGCCTCACAGGGATAGCGAACGCTGAAGCTTTCTTT CASSLTGIANAEAFF
- TRBJ1-2 - 17 TRBV3-1 TGTGCCAGCAGCTCACAAATAATCGTCGCAGGCGACTATGGCTACACCTTC CASSSQIIVAGDYGYTF
- TRBJ2-1 - 13 TRBV6-2/TRBV6-3 TGTGCCAGCAGTTACCCGGACATCGATGAGCAGTTCTTC CASSYPDIDEQFF
- TRBJ2-2 TRBD1 15 TRBV3-1 TGTGCCAGCAGCCTTCGACAGGGGTACACCGGGGAGCTGTTTTTT CASSLRQGYTGELFF
few TRBJ1-1 TRBD1 16 TRBV2 TGTGCCAGCAGGGACAGGGGCCGAATAATGAACACTGAAGCTTTCTTT CASRDRGRIMNTEAFF
- TRBJ2-7 TRBD1 18 TRBV9 TGTGCCAGCAGCGTATTCCCATTGACAGGGGGTCCTCCCTACGAGCAGTACTTC CASSVFPLTGGPPYEQYF
- TRBJ2-3 TRBD2 17 TRBV5-6 TGTGCCAGCAGCTTTTGGGGACTAGCGGGAGTTGAGGATACGCAGTATTTT CASSFWGLAGVEDTQYF
- TRBJ2-3 - 14 TRBV5-8 TGTGCCAGCAGGGCTAGACCGTACGGGGATACGCAGTATTTT CASRARPYGDTQYF
few TRBJ2-7 - 11 TRBV6-5 TGTGCCAGCAGTTACCTCAACGAGCAGTACTTC CASSYLNEQYF
- TRBJ2-7 TRBD1 12 TRBV29-1 TGCAGCGTACAAGGACAGGGACACGAGCAGTACTTC CSVQGQGHEQYF
- TRBJ1-3 - 17 TRBV29-1 TGCAGCGGTGTGACAGGAATAAGGGGGATAAGGTTAAACACCATATATTTT CSGVTGIRGIRLNTIYF
few TRBJ1-5 - 16 TRBV28 TGTGCCAGCAGTTTAGTTGCCGGGCTGGTGTTTCAGCCCCAGCATTTT CASSLVAGLVFQPQHF
- TRBJ2-4 - 13 TRBV24-1 TGTGCCACCAGTGATTCCAGGGGATTTGCACAGTACTTC CATSDSRGFAQYF
- TRBJ2-3 - 16 TRBV5-1 TGCGCCAGCAGCCCAGTAGGGGGGGCCATCACAGATACGCAGTATTTT CASSPVGGAITDTQYF
- TRBJ2-1 - 16 TRBV7-6 TGTGCCAGCAGCTTAGGGGCGGGCGGCTCCTACAATGAGCAGTTCTTC CASSLGAGGSYNEQFF
once TRBJ2-1 TRBD2 15 TRBV20-1 TGCAGTGCTAAGACCGGGACTAGCGGGTACAATGAGCAGTTCTTC CSAKTGTSGYNEQFF
- TRBJ2-3 TRBD2 17 TRBV20-1 TGCAGTGTCCCAACTTGGCGTAGCGGGAGAGTCCCAGATACGCAGTATTTT CSVPTWRSGRVPDTQYF
- TRBJ2-1 - 19 TRBV9 TGTGCCAGCAGCGTAGGGCTAGCTCTACGAACAAGCTCCTACAATGAGCAGTTCTTC CASSVGLALRTSSYNEQFF